The 30 T cell receptor beta chains below all came from one sample that was sequenced in a study of blood T cells in healthy people across ages. A second roughly 7 to 11 cycle PCR used barcoded and J-beta primers. TCRdb recomputed calls from the 5' RACE reads with MiXCR, one row per CDR3 protein. The sample has some 1.4 million distinct CDR3 sequences, 42% seen once; the top ten hold roughly 7.9%. Sequenced input: blood. All receptors derive from a woman between 18 and 29 years old in good health.

Comments on this clonotype: The junction shows a germline mismatch at one end, possibly a read error. This chain connects TRBV4-1 to TRBJ2-7; 7 positions match TRBD1. Per germline, CDR1 MGHRA and CDR2 YSYEKL. The CDR3 length is 14 residues. CDR3 loop: CVSSQGQAGRKQYF. CDR3 DNA sequence: TGCGTCAGCAGCCAAGGACAGGCAGGACGGAAACAGTACTTC.

The chain combines TRBV9 with TRBJ2-7, with 7 bases fitting TRBD2. Losses at the gene ends were 1 base for V and 7 bases for J; bases not matched to a gene: 11. CDR3 length: 15 amino acids. CDR1 is SGDLS, CDR2 YYNGEE, per germline. The CDR3 DNA is TGTGCCAGCAGCGTACGGGGGACTAACTTAGAGGAGCAGTACTTC. Amino acid sequence: CASSVRGTNLEEQYF.

This rearrangement joins TRBV7-2 to TRBJ2-2; 11 bases fit TRBD1. V lost 1 base, J lost 7 bases, and 5 bases stayed unmatched. There are 16 residues in the CDR3. CDR1 is SGHTA, CDR2 FQGNSA, per germline. The CDR3 reads CASSLDRDRGIGELFF. CDR3 nucleotide sequence: TGTGCCAGCAGCTTAGACCGGGACAGGGGGATCGGGGAGCTGTTTTTT.

CDR3 nucleotide sequence: TGCGCCAGCAGCCAAGACGATTCACTAGCGGGAGATGTTACAGATACGCAGTATTTT. As protein: CASSQDDSLAGDVTDTQYF. The V and J genes are TRBV4-1 and TRBJ2-3, with 11 bases that match TRBD2. V trimming: 0 bases; J trimming: 3 bases; junction bases outside the gene matches: 11. The CDR3 totals 19 residues. Germline V lookup: CDR1 MGHRA, CDR2 YSYEKL.

V gene TRBV21-1 combines with J gene TRBJ2-1; the D call in the table, TRBD2, was not verified against the DNA. TRBV21-1 corresponds to a pseudogene. This CDR3 has 16 residues. In nucleotides, the CDR3 is TGTGCCAGCAGCAAAGCGACGCAGCGGGACGACAATGAGCAGTTCTTC. Translating gives CASSKATQRDDNEQFF.

This clonotype has only a few counts. The V and J genes are TRBV9 and TRBJ2-5, with D possibly being TRBD1 or TRBD2 (5 bases each). Per germline, CDR1 SGDLS and CDR2 YYNGEE. The CDR3 has 15 amino acids. V was shortened by 0 bases and J by 5 bases, with 14 bases between the two germline ends. The CDR3 reads CASSVGASREETQYF. In nucleotides, the CDR3 is TGTGCCAGCAGCGTAGGTGCTAGCAGGGAGGAGACCCAGTACTTC.

A note on this clonotype: An end of the junction does not agree with germline; a read error may underlie this. The chain couples TRBV20-1 to TRBJ2-6, with D tentatively TRBD1 (6 bases). This CDR3 contains 14 residues. Per germline, CDR1 DFQATT and CDR2 SNEGSKA (reference sequence). The CDR3 region is CSARGGAGANILTF. The CDR3 coding sequence is TGCAGTGCTAGAGGAGGGGCAGGGGCCAACATCCTGACTTTC.

This clonotype has a handful of counts. The chain has TRBV29-1 and TRBJ1-1, with unresolved D. Trimming took off 3 bases at V and 1 base at J, with 9 bases between the two ends. Germline CDR1 SQVTM, CDR2 ANQGSEA. The CDR3 is 13 residues long. The CDR3 sequence is CSVDGSSNTEAFF. The CDR3 bases are TGCAGCGTTGATGGCAGCTCGAACACTGAAGCTTTCTTT.

The rearrangement uses TRBV4-1 and TRBJ1-6, with D possibly matching TRBD1 (6 bases). This CDR3 is built from 16 residues. V was trimmed by 3 bases and J by 7 bases, leaving 16 bases between them. CDR1 is MGHRA, CDR2 YSYEKL, per germline. The CDR3 bases are TGCGCCAGCAGCCACCCGGGGGGGGGCCCCAATTCACCCCTCCACTTT. Protein product: CASSHPGGGPNSPLHF.

This clonotype was seen a few times. The V and J genes are TRBV7-9 and TRBJ2-7; 11 positions match TRBD1. J gave up 1 base and V 5 bases, and 10 bases lay outside the gene matches. Germline CDR1 reads SEHNR; CDR2 reads FQNEAQ (reference sequence). This CDR3 spans 17 amino acids. DNA for the CDR3: TGTGCCAGCAGCCAAATCTTAGGACAGGGGGCTTCCTACGAGCAGTACTTC. It specifies CASSQILGQGASYEQYF.

The chain recombines TRBV9 with TRBJ2-1, with TRBD2 identical over 9 bases. The CDR3 totals 14 residues. The germline V gene encodes CDR1 SGDLS and CDR2 YYNGEE. Trimming took 4 bases from V and 6 from J; bases not matched to a gene: 5. The CDR3 DNA follows: TGTGCCAGCAGCACAGGGACTAGCAGCAATGAGCAGTTCTTC. Its translation is CASSTGTSSNEQFF. The complete variable domain, with remaining parts taken from reference TRBV9 and TRBJ2-1, reads DSGVTQTPKHLITATGQRVTLRCSPRSGDLSVYWYQQSLDQGLQFLIQYYNGEERAKGNILERFSAQQFPDLHSELNLSSLELGDSALYFCASSTGTSSNEQFFGPGTRLTVL.

The chain couples TRBV11-2 to TRBJ2-5; tentative D call: TRBD2 (5 bases). The last part of the DNA fits TRBJ2-7 better; the J call may be wrong. CDR1 and CDR2 from the germline V gene are SGHAT and FQNNGV. The CDR3 length is 15 residues. The CDR3 nucleotides are TGTGCCAGCAGCTCCCGGAGGCAGGCGGTCTACGAGCAGTACTTC. As protein: CASSSRRQAVYEQYF.

This clonotype was counted only a few times. The chain combines TRBV6-5 with TRBJ2-5, with 9 bases matching TRBD2. The CDR3 spans 15 residues. The V gene's germline CDR1 is MNHEY and CDR2 SVGAGI. V lost 2 bases and J lost 9; bases outside the gene matches: 10. CDR3 protein: CASSYRASGEVAQYF. The CDR3 DNA is TGTGCCAGCAGTTACAGGGCTAGCGGGGAAGTGGCCCAGTACTTC.

There are a few counts of this clonotype. The CDR3 loop reads CSARDRDATGHGANVLTF. In DNA, the CDR3 is TGCAGTGCTAGAGATCGGGACGCAACAGGGCATGGGGCCAACGTCCTGACTTTC. The chain joins TRBV20-1 to TRBJ2-6; tentatively, D is TRBD1 (6 bases). CDR3 size: 18 residues. Trimming took off 0 bases at V and 3 bases at J, with 18 bases between the two ends. CDR1 DFQATT and CDR2 SNEGSKA come from the germline V gene (reference sequence).

The rearrangement uses TRBV3-1 and TRBJ1-1; 11 bases fit TRBD1. V gave up 3 bases and J gave up 1 base; unmatched junction bases: 7. Looked up from germline, CDR1 is LGHDT and CDR2 is YNNKEL (reference sequence). This CDR3 is 17 amino acids long. The CDR3 nucleotides are TGTGCCAGCAGCCAGGGACAGGGGGGGTCTGGGAACACTGAAGCTTTCTTT. Its protein product is CASSQGQGGSGNTEAFF.

The genes are TRBV6-1 and TRBJ2-3, with TRBD2 as a possible D gene (7 bases). Germline assignment: CDR1 MNHNS and CDR2 SASEGT. With 5 bases removed from V and 1 base from J, the gap between germline ends came to 16 bases. This CDR3 is built from 16 residues. The CDR3 nucleotides are TGTGCCAGCAGTCCCCATAGGGGGGGTGGCACAGATACGCAGTATTTT. It is translated as CASSPHRGGGTDTQYF.

This clonotype was counted a few times. CDR3 sequence: CASSYSKQGDGYTF. CDR3 nucleotides: TGTGCCAGCAGTTACTCGAAACAGGGGGATGGCTACACCTTC. V and J are TRBV6-5 and TRBJ1-2; 8 nucleotides match TRBD1. The CDR3 spans 14 residues. The junction had 3 bases not matched to a gene; V was cut back by 0 bases and J by 6 bases. Germline V gene data show CDR1 as MNHEY and CDR2 as SVGAGI.

Worth noting for this clonotype: Being one base from a much bigger clone, this may be a read error. Here the CDR3 DNA reads TGTGCCAGCAGCCAAGCAGCCGAGCAGTACTTC. As protein: CASSQAAEQYF. The chain employs TRBV3-1 and TRBJ2-7; D call uncertain. The CDR3 totals 11 residues. V was clipped by 1 base and J by 6 bases, with 4 bases between them. CDR1 and CDR2 (germline): LGHDT, YNNKEL (reference sequence).

The chain employs TRBV4-1 and TRBJ1-1; 10 bases are a match to TRBD1. The length of the CDR3 is 18 residues. J was trimmed by 4 bases and V by 0 bases; bases with no gene match: 11. CDR1 and CDR2 from the germline V gene are MGHRA and YSYEKL. The CDR3 nucleotides read TGCGCCAGCAGCCAAGATCCCCGGGACAGGGGTTTTATCACTGAAGCTTTCTTT. It codes for CASSQDPRDRGFITEAFF.

This clonotype has just a few counts. The chain employs TRBV6-5 and TRBJ1-2, with 9 bases that match TRBD1. Germline assignment: CDR1 MNHEY and CDR2 SVGAGI. Trimming cost V 2 bases and J 7 bases; bases outside gene matches: 5. The CDR3 consists of 14 residues. CDR3 region: CASSYPGQGSGYTF. The CDR3 DNA reads as TGTGCCAGCAGTTACCCGGGACAGGGATCTGGCTACACCTTC.

In its sample, this clonotype was seen a few times. The gene calls are TRBV10-3 and TRBJ2-1; D uncertain. There are 13 residues in the CDR3. V dropped 10 bases and J dropped 5 bases, with 15 bases sitting between them. From germline, CDR1 is ENHRY and CDR2 SYGVKD. The CDR3 DNA reads TGTGCCACCCGAGTTGACGGAGACAATGAGCAGTTCTTC. This sequence encodes CATRVDGDNEQFF.

This chain uses TRBV5-1 with TRBJ2-1; 8 nucleotides agree with TRBD2. J gave up 7 bases and V 3 bases, and 9 bases lay outside the gene matches. Germline CDR1 reads SGHRS; CDR2 reads YFSETQ. CDR3 size: 15 residues. The CDR3 coding sequence is TGCGCCAGCAGCTCGGGAGTAGCGGGGCGGAATGAGCAGTTCTTC. Its protein product is CASSSGVAGRNEQFF.

The chain combines TRBV12-3 or TRBV12-4 with TRBJ2-4, with D possibly being TRBD1 (6 bases). The CDR3 covers 14 residues. V was cut by 5 bases and J by 0 bases, with 8 bases left in between. The CDR3 coding sequence is TGTGCCAGCAGTCGGGACACAGCCAAAAACATTCAGTACTTC. Encoded protein: CASSRDTAKNIQYF.

The sample holds a few counts of this clonotype. CDR3 DNA sequence: TGCGCCAGCAGCTTTGGAACAGGCCCCAACGAGCAGTACTTC. Its protein product is CASSFGTGPNEQYF. The chain couples TRBV5-1 to TRBJ2-4; a weak D match, TRBD1 (5 bases). Judging by the DNA end, TRBJ2-7 fits better; the J call may be wrong. Germline CDR1 and CDR2: SGHRS and YFSETQ. The CDR3 runs 14 residues.

This clonotype was detected only a few times. V and J are TRBV6-1 and TRBJ2-1; the D gene is possibly TRBD1 (6 bases). CDR1 is MNHNS, CDR2 SASEGT, per germline. Trimming pared 8 bases from V and 0 bases from J, leaving 11 bases between. This CDR3 has 14 amino acids. Here the CDR3 DNA reads TGTGCCAGCCGGGGACACCTCTCCTACAATGAGCAGTTCTTC. Amino acid sequence: CASRGHLSYNEQFF.

The chain is built from TRBV3-1 and TRBJ2-3, with a weak D call TRBD1 (5 bases). Trimming left V 1 base short and J 12 bases short, with 11 bases between. From germline, CDR1 is LGHDT and CDR2 YNNKEL (reference sequence). This CDR3 is 12 amino acids long. The DNA of the CDR3 is TGTGCCAGCAGCCAAGGGGGCTGGGCTCAGTATTTT. It specifies CASSQGGWAQYF.

The J gene is TRBJ2-3, the V gene TRBV11-2; 11 nucleotides match TRBD2. Germline V CDR1 and CDR2: SGHAT, FQNNGV. The junction had 4 bases not matched to a gene; V was cut back by 3 bases and J by 2 bases. This CDR3 spans 16 amino acids. Written as DNA, the CDR3 is TGTGCCAGCAGCTTGACTAGCGGGATCCCCACAGATACGCAGTATTTT. It encodes CASSLTSGIPTDTQYF.

This clonotype has only a few counts. The rearrangement joins TRBV5-1 to TRBJ2-1; TRBD1 might be the D (6 bases). The germline V gene has CDR1 SGHRS and CDR2 YFSETQ. This CDR3 contains 15 residues. Trimming cost V 4 bases and J 1 base, with 12 bases left between them. The CDR3 DNA reads as TGCGCCAGCAGCCCCACCGGACAGTCCTACAATGAGCAGTTCTTC. Its translation is CASSPTGQSYNEQFF.

This clonotype was observed a handful of times. The V gene is TRBV3-1, the J gene TRBJ2-1; D is ambiguous. Trimming took off 2 bases at V and 7 bases at J, with 6 bases between the two ends. The CDR3 has 12 amino acids. The germline V gene has CDR1 LGHDT and CDR2 YNNKEL (reference sequence). The CDR3 bases are TGTGCCAGCAGCCAATTATCTAATGAGCAGTTCTTC. It translates to CASSQLSNEQFF.

The chain links TRBV20-1 to TRBJ1-1; 9 nucleotides match TRBD1. Looked up from germline, CDR1 is DFQATT and CDR2 is SNEGSKA (reference sequence). The CDR3 is made up of 14 amino acids. The trim removed 5 bases at V and 5 bases at J, leaving 9 bases unmatched. CDR3 bases: TGCAGTGCTCCAAAACAGGGGGCAAGGACTGAAGCTTTCTTT. As protein: CSAPKQGARTEAFF.